A single T cell receptor beta chain is shown here with its context. Its cognate antigen is unknown. The data originate from a study of a mutant IDH1 vaccine in newly diagnosed glioma. Time point described: week 23, last vaccination. One vaccine dose held 300 ug of mutant IDH1 20-mer peptide and came with topical imiquimod. Donors' newly diagnosed IDH1-mutant WHO grade 3 or 4 astrocytomas lacked nuclear ATRX. Clones were read by immunoSEQ multiplex PCR, and TCRdb kept only the in-frame ones, dropping some. Among 50,000 to 70,000 clones listed, 75% to 90% were seen once. Study-level results: There were vaccine-induced immune responses in just under 95% of the patients.

This CDR3 is built from 13 residues. CDR1 and CDR2 from the germline V gene are SGHAT and FQNNGV. The V gene lost 6 bases and the J gene lost 4 bases, with 13 bases spanning the gap. The V gene is TRBV11-2, the J gene TRBJ2-7; D might be TRBD1 (6 bases). Material: PBMCs, obtained from a glioma patient whose treatment included an IDH1 peptide vaccine. The clonotype comes from a man in his late teens or twenties with glioma. The CDR3 DNA reads as TGTGCCAGCAGTTTAATGCAGGGGTACGAGCAGTACTTC. Amino acids: CASSLMQGYEQYF.